This T cell receptor (beta chain) is from a study of vaccination effects on CD4 cells after COVID-19 (dated by TCRdb to 2021 to 2024). At the level of the whole study: The ViraFEST assay stimulated PBMC with viral peptide pools and then used TCR sequencing to identify antigen-specific CD4+ T cell clonotypes by expansion. In both COVID-19 convalescent patients and infection-naive vaccine recipients, the study compared SARS-CoV-2 spike-specific CD4+ TCR repertoires from before mRNA vaccination with those from after it. The full study included around nine COVID-19 convalescent patients and a few SARS-CoV-2-naive healthy vaccine recipients. Post-vaccine samples across the study were collected a median of 72 days after the second dose, with a range of 14 to 241. Roughly 2.1 million PBMC per well were cultured in IMDM with roughly 5% human AB serum, roughly 11 IU/ml IL-2 and gentamicin, plus 10 ug/ml peptides. The Oncomine TCR Beta short-read assay on an Illumina iSeq 100 was used to sequence cultures from other donors in the study. The investigation overall reported the following: At late post-vaccination timepoints, both infection-induced and vaccine-induced clones showed marked clonal contraction, consistent with waning T cell responses. Limitations of the study were the small number of convalescent patients and the absence of early post-infection timepoints. In healthy vaccine recipients, vaccine-induced clones were almost all SARS-CoV-2 mono-reactive, with only 1 of 255 being cross-reactive with common cold coronaviruses.

To prepare the library, the immunoSEQ multiplex PCR assay was applied. TCR beta CDR3 sequencing was performed on DNA from the cultured, isolated CD4+ T cells. Per the original workflow: Non-productive TCR sequences were removed and reads were trimmed to the CDR3 region, keeping CDR3s of at least 7 amino acids. The MANAFEST web app was used to identify antigen-specific clonotypes by comparing expansion in peptide wells with expansion in reference cultures. To be called positive, a clone needed expansion at FDR<0.05 compared with the reference and with all other wells, an odds ratio greater than 5, and a frequency greater than 0.1% in two replicate wells. A clonotype was called cross-reactive if it was significantly expanded both in SARS-CoV-2 spike wells and in at least one common cold coronavirus spike condition. Levenshtein distance calculated with the stringdist R package was used to assess CDR3 similarity, and unrooted trees were constructed with ape in R 3.6.1. Sourced from immuneACCESS, this table was stored by TCRdb with only in-frame sequences that have V and J called. A share of the clones is absent; for the studies checked, an unresolved V gene accounts for under half, and the remainder has no known explanation. The V and J calls and the clone size are those of that table, but D and trimming were determined from the DNA. Present in this sample are tens of thousands of clones, roughly four fifths of which were seen just once. The leading ten clones occupy about 2.5% of the sample.

As encoded in the germline V gene, CDR1 is SQVTM while CDR2 is ANQGSEA. The CDR3, cysteine through phenylalanine, is 15 amino acids long. The DNA shown is the 45-base CDR3, in frame from base 1. Clipping removes 6 bases from V and 7 bases from J, with 8 as the unmatched junction base count. Details on this clone: This clone's antigen is unknown. No base qualities exist here, and no much larger clone lies one base off it.

After around 10 days of culture, CD4+ T cells were isolated with the EasySep CD4+ T cell isolation kit. Two doses of either the BNT162b2 or the mRNA-1273 mRNA SARS-CoV-2 vaccine were administered to participants. Negative nucleocapsid antibody results before and after vaccination confirmed that the healthy vaccine recipients had no prior SARS-CoV-2 infection. Half of the culture medium was replaced with fresh IL-2-containing medium on days 3 and 7. Unless otherwise noted, each peptide stimulation condition was cultured in triplicate wells. PBMC were separated from whole blood using Ficoll-Paque Plus gradient centrifugation and were then either cryopreserved at -140C or used fresh. Genomic DNA was extracted from cultured CD4+ T cells with the QIAamp micro DNA kit.

The chain is assembled from TRBV29-1 and TRBJ2-1; 14 central bases correspond to TRBD2. The receptor comes from a human donor who received a COVID-19 vaccine. Sequences were derived from CD4+ T cells from PBMCs cultured without peptide, sampled after COVID-19 vaccination. This receptor carries the CDR3 CSVERTSGGLNEQFF. In nucleotide form, the sequence is TGCAGCGTCGAGAGGACTAGCGGGGGGTTGAATGAGCAGTTCTTC.